This is a list of T cell receptor beta chains from one sample in a study of T-cell reconstitution after alpha-beta-depleted transplantation in children. In TCRdb, the PCR reads were re-called with MiXCR into one record per CDR3 protein. The sample includes about 610,000 distinct CDR3 sequences, under 12% seen only once; the top ten take about 4.3%. The material was PBMCs from the stem cell graft donor, obtained from the stem cell graft. These receptors all stem from a human donor who donated a stem cell graft to a child with acute myeloid leukemia. The CDR3 runs from the conserved cysteine through the conserved F or W. D genes are given only for firm matches. Clone size is not always given. Where it is, it says once, few, many or a class for expanded clones.

v_gene	abundance	d_gene	j_gene	CDR3aa	CDR3nt
TRBV3-1	few	-	TRBJ1-1	CASSRAGLDAFF	TGTGCCAGCAGCCGAGCGGGGCTGGACGCTTTCTTT
TRBV7-2	few	-	TRBJ1-5	CASSLAGAGPARKHF	TGTGCCAGCAGCTTAGCCGGGGCAGGTCCTGCCCGGAAGCATTTT
TRBV5-1	many	TRBD1	TRBJ1-1	CASHKGTGNTEAFF	TGCGCCAGCCATAAAGGGACAGGGAACACTGAAGCTTTCTTT
TRBV7-2	-	-	TRBJ2-1	CASRDTGGNKQFF	TGTGCCAGCAGGGATACGGGCGGGAACAAGCAGTTCTTC
TRBV5-6	-	TRBD1	TRBJ1-3	CASSPWTGPPRSSGNTIYF	TGTGCCAGCAGCCCCTGGACAGGGCCACCGAGGAGCTCTGGAAACACCATATATTTT
TRBV7-7	-	TRBD2	TRBJ2-3	CASSLGAGGTDTQYF	TGTGCTAGCAGCTTGGGAGCGGGAGGGACAGATACGCAGTATTTT
TRBV29-1	-	-	TRBJ2-3	CSVEVRGGSTDTQYF	TGCAGCGTTGAAGTAAGGGGCGGGTCCACAGATACGCAGTATTTT
TRBV18	few	-	TRBJ2-7	CASSPSAPYEQYF	TGTGCCAGCTCACCAAGCGCACCCTACGAGCAGTACTTC
TRBV4-2	many	-	TRBJ1-5	CASSRDGDSNQPQHF	TGTGCCAGCAGCCGGGACGGAGATAGCAATCAGCCCCAGCATTTT
TRBV18	-	TRBD2	TRBJ2-7	CASSPEILAGTSEQYF	TGTGCCAGCTCACCAGAAATTCTAGCGGGAACGTCCGAGCAGTACTTC
TRBV7-2	-	TRBD2	TRBJ2-5	CASSSPGLGRETQYF	TGTGCCAGCAGCTCCCCGGGACTAGGACGGGAGACCCAGTACTTC
TRBV12-3/TRBV12-4	-	-	TRBJ2-6	CASSFGLSRPGANVLTF	TGTGCCAGCAGTTTCGGACTCTCCCGGCCTGGGGCCAACGTCCTGACTTTC
TRBV20-1	few	-	TRBJ2-7	CSARPRLGGYEQYF	TGCAGTGCTCGGCCTAGGTTGGGGGGCTACGAGCAGTACTTC
TRBV5-1	few	-	TRBJ2-1	CASQGGAVLNEQFF	TGCGCCAGCCAAGGGGGAGCAGTCCTCAATGAGCAGTTCTTC
TRBV7-2	many	-	TRBJ2-4	CASSLPLGAKNIQYF	TGTGCCAGCAGCTTACCCCTGGGAGCCAAAAACATTCAGTACTTC
TRBV18	-	-	TRBJ2-2	CASSPPAHTGELFF	TGTGCCAGCTCACCACCTGCACACACCGGGGAGCTGTTTTTT
TRBV11-2	-	-	TRBJ2-5	CASSLVAGETQYF	TGTGCCAGCAGCTTAGTAGCCGGGGAGACCCAGTACTTC
TRBV11-2	-	-	TRBJ2-7	CASISGGGSDEQYF	TGTGCCAGCATCAGTGGTGGGGGTTCGGACGAGCAGTACTTC
TRBV15	once	TRBD1	TRBJ2-7	CATSRDLSGTGGGEQYF	TGTGCCACCAGCAGAGACCTTAGTGGGACAGGGGGCGGCGAGCAGTACTTC
TRBV28	few	-	TRBJ2-7	CASSLPPGSRYEQYF	TGTGCCAGCAGTTTGCCCCCGGGGTCCCGCTACGAGCAGTACTTC
TRBV12-3/TRBV12-4	many	-	TRBJ2-1	CASKTGTVNNEQFF	TGTGCCAGCAAGACCGGGACGGTTAACAATGAGCAGTTCTTC
TRBV7-2	few	TRBD1	TRBJ1-5	CASTLYGQGAQPQHF	TGTGCCAGCACCCTATATGGACAGGGCGCCCAGCCCCAGCATTTT
TRBV5-1	-	TRBD2	TRBJ2-1	CASSLLAGTPSDEQFF	TGCGCCAGCAGCCTGCTAGCGGGAACCCCCAGCGATGAGCAGTTCTTC
TRBV29-1	few	-	TRBJ2-3	CSSTTASTDTQYF	TGCAGCTCGACTACCGCCTCCACAGATACGCAGTATTTT
TRBV27	-	-	TRBJ2-7	CASSRLRDSPYEQYF	TGTGCCAGCAGCCGATTAAGGGACTCTCCCTACGAGCAGTACTTC
TRBV15	many	-	TRBJ2-2	CATSRDGLNTGELFF	TGTGCCACCAGCAGAGATGGACTTAACACCGGGGAGCTGTTTTTT
TRBV5-4	-	-	TRBJ2-3	CASSLEGATDTQYF	TGTGCCAGCAGCTTGGAAGGAGCGACAGATACGCAGTATTTT
TRBV27	-	-	TRBJ2-1	CASSLLDGTEQFF	TGTGCCAGCAGTTTATTGGACGGGACTGAGCAGTTCTTC
TRBV7-7	-	TRBD2	TRBJ2-5	CASSSLAGEQETQYF	TGTGCTAGCAGCTCCTTAGCGGGAGAGCAAGAGACCCAGTACTTC
TRBV12-3/TRBV12-4	few	-	TRBJ2-7	CASSSTEKYEQYF	TGTGCCAGCAGTTCGACGGAAAAGTACGAGCAGTACTTC
TRBV20-1	-	-	TRBJ2-1	CSAPPMTSYSYNEQFF	TGCAGTGCACCACCGATGACTTCCTACTCCTACAATGAGCAGTTCTTC
TRBV4-2	few	TRBD2	TRBJ2-3	CASSQLTSREGDTQYF	TGTGCCAGCAGCCAGCTGACTAGTCGGGAGGGCGATACGCAGTATTTT
TRBV5-5	few	TRBD1	TRBJ1-5	CASSLYIVAGGSNQPQHF	TGTGCCAGCAGCTTGTATATTGTGGCAGGGGGTAGCAATCAGCCCCAGCATTTT
TRBV6-2/TRBV6-3	many	TRBD1	TRBJ2-1	CASSHGTGTSNEQFF	TGTGCCAGCAGCCACGGGACAGGAACTTCCAATGAGCAGTTCTTC
TRBV20-1	once	-	TRBJ2-1	CSARFPVTSSYNEQFF	TGCAGTGCTAGATTCCCTGTAACAAGCTCCTACAATGAGCAGTTCTTC
TRBV4-1	-	-	TRBJ1-5	CASSQVLVNQPQHF	TGCGCCAGCAGCCAAGTCCTGGTGAATCAGCCCCAGCATTTT
TRBV5-1	-	-	TRBJ1-6	CASSLDGQNSYNSPLHF	TGCGCCAGCAGCTTGGACGGACAGAACTCCTATAATTCACCCCTCCACTTT